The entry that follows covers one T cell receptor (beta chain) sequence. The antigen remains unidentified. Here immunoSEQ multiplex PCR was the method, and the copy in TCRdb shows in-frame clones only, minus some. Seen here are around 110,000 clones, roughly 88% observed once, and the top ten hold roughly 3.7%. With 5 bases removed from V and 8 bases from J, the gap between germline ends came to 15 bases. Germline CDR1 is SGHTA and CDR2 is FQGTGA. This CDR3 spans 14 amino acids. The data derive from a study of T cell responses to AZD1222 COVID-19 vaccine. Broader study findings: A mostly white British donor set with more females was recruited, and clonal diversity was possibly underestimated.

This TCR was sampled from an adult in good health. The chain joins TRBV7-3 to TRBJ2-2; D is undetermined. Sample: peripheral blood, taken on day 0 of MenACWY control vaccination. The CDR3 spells CASSPGPNYGELFF. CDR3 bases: TGTGCCAGCAGCCCCGGGCCTAACTATGGGGAGCTGTTTTTT.